These T cell receptor beta chains were read from a single sample in a study of blood T cell repertoires in COVID-19. Sequencing used immunoSEQ multiplex PCR; TCRdb keeps in-frame clones, though not all of them. The data show about 70,000 clones, around 88% seen once. The sequenced sample consisted of peripheral blood. All receptors derive from a human donor in a cohort sampled during active COVID-19. Both conserved end residues are part of each CDR3. Each record gives: V gene, clone size, J gene, D gene, CDR3 DNA, CDR3 protein. D genes are given only for firm matches. Not all rows give a size; the values are once, few, many and, for expanded clones, a class.

>TRBV12-3/TRBV12-4|-|TRBJ2-7|-
TGTGCCAGCTCTCGGGGGAACGAGCAGTACTTC
CASSRGNEQYF
>TRBV7-9|-|TRBJ1-2|-
TGTGCCAGCAGCCCCCAGGTTATATATAACTATGGCTACACCTTC
CASSPQVIYNYGYTF
>TRBV11-2|-|TRBJ2-5|-
TGTGCCAGCAGCTACGGGCAGGGGGAGACCCAGTACTTC
CASSYGQGETQYF
>TRBV21-1|-|TRBJ1-2|-
TGTGCCAGCAGCAAAGCTAACGACGGAGTCTATGGCTACACCTTC
CASSKANDGVYGYTF
>TRBV10-2|-|TRBJ1-2|-
TGCGCCAGCAGCGCAGGGAGGCCGGTCTATGGCTACACCTTC
CASSAGRPVYGYTF
>TRBV4-3|-|TRBJ2-5|TRBD2
TGCGCCAGCAGCCGCGTAGCGGGGGGGCTAGAGACCCAGTACTTC
CASSRVAGGLETQYF
>TRBV9|-|TRBJ2-2|-
TGTGCCAGCAGCGTAGTCAATGGAGGGGCCCCGGGCACCGGGGAGCTGTTTTTT
CASSVVNGGAPGTGELFF
>TRBV11-3|-|TRBJ2-1|-
TGTGCCAGCAGCTCCAGTACAGGGAGGGTCTACAATGAGCAGTTCTTC
CASSSSTGRVYNEQFF
>TRBV10-3|-|TRBJ1-6|-
TGTGCCATCAGTCCATCGGGCACGGGATCACCCCTCCACTTT
CAISPSGTGSPLHF
>TRBV5-6|once|TRBJ1-6|-
TGTGCCAGCAGCTTCGGGGGGGCCTATAATTCACCCCTCCACTTT
CASSFGGAYNSPLHF
>TRBV5-1|-|TRBJ1-2|-
TGCGCCAGCAGCCTAACCCCTGTCAGGGGCGGGTATGGCTACACCTTC
CASSLTPVRGGYGYTF
>TRBV9|once|TRBJ2-7|-
TGTGCCAGCAGCGTAGCTACAGGCTACGAGCAGTACTTC
CASSVATGYEQYF
>TRBV7-6|-|TRBJ2-7|TRBD1
TGTGCCAGCAGCCCCGCCCGGGACAGCCTAATTTCCTACGAGCAGTACTTC
CASSPARDSLISYEQYF
>TRBV11-2|-|TRBJ1-1|TRBD1
TGTGCCAGCGGACCCACTACCGGGACAGCGAACACTGAAGCTTTCTTT
CASGPTTGTANTEAFF
>TRBV7-2|-|TRBJ2-7|TRBD1
TGTGCCAGCAGCTTAGTCGAGGGGGCTGGCTACGAGCAGTACTTC
CASSLVEGAGYEQYF
>TRBV6-1|few|TRBJ1-5|-
TGTGCCAGCAGTGAACCAGGGATTAGCAATCAGCCCCAGCATTTT
CASSEPGISNQPQHF
>TRBV5-1|-|TRBJ1-6|-
TGCGCCAGCAGCCCTCGTCCCACAGGAGATAATTCACCCCTCCACTTT
CASSPRPTGDNSPLHF
>TRBV7-9|-|TRBJ2-7|TRBD1
TGTGCCAGCAGCTCCCCCACAGGGGTTAACGAGCAGTACTTC
CASSSPTGVNEQYF
>TRBV13|-|TRBJ1-3|-
TGTGCCAGCAGCTTACGTACAGTAGAAAACACCATATATTTT
CASSLRTVENTIYF
>TRBV11-2|-|TRBJ1-2|TRBD1
TGTGCCAGCAGCTCTGGGGACAGGGGGAAAGCCTATGGCTACACCTTC
CASSSGDRGKAYGYTF
>TRBV7-6|-|TRBJ1-6|-
TGTGCCAGCAGCCCGCAGGGTTCACTTAATTCACCCCTCCACTTT
CASSPQGSLNSPLHF
>TRBV7-9|-|TRBJ2-7|TRBD2
TGTGCCAGCAGCTCCTCGGGGGGATACGAGCAGTACTTC
CASSSSGGYEQYF
>TRBV29-1|-|TRBJ1-4|TRBD1
TGCAGCGCCCTGACAGGGTCCGAAAAACTGTTTTTT
CSALTGSEKLFF
>TRBV7-2|-|TRBJ2-4|TRBD2
TGTGCCAGCAATACGGGGGGGGCAACCAAAAACATTCAGTACTTC
CASNTGGATKNIQYF
>TRBV10-3|-|TRBJ2-5|-
TGTGCCATCAGTCGGGACTCCCAAGAGACCCAGTACTTC
CAISRDSQETQYF
>TRBV7-9|-|TRBJ2-5|TRBD2
TGTGCCAGCAGCTTAGGACGGAGCGGGGGCCAAGAGACCCAGTACTTC
CASSLGRSGGQETQYF
>TRBV18|-|TRBJ2-1|TRBD2
TGTGCCAGCCAAACACTAGCGGGGGTAGACAATGAGCAGTTCTTC
CASQTLAGVDNEQFF
>TRBV7-9|few|TRBJ1-5|-
TGTGCCAGCAGCTTACAGGGTGGCAATCAGCCCCAGCATTTT
CASSLQGGNQPQHF
>TRBV5-1|-|TRBJ2-3|-
TGCGCCAGCAGCTTGGCGGTCTCTAGCACAGATACGCAGTATTTT
CASSLAVSSTDTQYF
>TRBV6-6|-|TRBJ2-5|TRBD2
TGTGCCAGCAGTCCTTCCCTAGCGGGGGGGCCTGGGGAGACCCAGTACTTC
CASSPSLAGGPGETQYF
>TRBV10-2|-|TRBJ2-3|-
TGCGCCAGTTCGGGAGATACGCAGTATTTT
CASSGDTQYF
>TRBV11-1|-|TRBJ1-2|-
TGTGCCAGCAGCGCCTCCCTAGAACGGGGGATATATGGCTACACCTTC
CASSASLERGIYGYTF
>TRBV2|-|TRBJ1-2|TRBD1
TGTGCCAGCAGTTACTTCCCCGTAGGGGGCGTTGGCTACACCTTC
CASSYFPVGGVGYTF
>TRBV30|-|TRBJ2-7|TRBD1
TGTGCCTGGAGTCCCGGGACAGACTACGAGCAGTACTTC
CAWSPGTDYEQYF
>TRBV2|-|TRBJ1-4|TRBD1
TGTGCCAGCAGCGAAACAGGGGATGAAAAACTGTTTTTT
CASSETGDEKLFF
>TRBV5-1|once|TRBJ1-2|-
TGCGCCAGCAGCTTGCAGGGGCTCGACTATGGCTACACCTTC
CASSLQGLDYGYTF
>TRBV3-1/TRBV3-2|-|TRBJ1-2|-
TGTGCCAGCAGCCAACAGGGAAACTATGGCTACACCTTC
CASSQQGNYGYTF
>TRBV7-9|few|TRBJ2-7|-
TGTGCCAGCAGCTTAGAAGACAGGTTCTACGAGCAGTACTTC
CASSLEDRFYEQYF
>TRBV18|-|TRBJ2-5|-
TGTGCCAGCTCCCCCACAAAGGGAGGGGGAGAGACCCAGTACTTC
CASSPTKGGGETQYF
>TRBV6-6|-|TRBJ1-6|-
TGTGCCAGCAGTTACGGTCCAGGGAATAATTCACCCCTCCACTTT
CASSYGPGNNSPLHF
>TRBV19|-|TRBJ2-3|TRBD2
TGTGCCAGTAGCCGGGAGACTAGCGGGGGGTTCACTACCACAGATACGCAGTATTTT
CASSRETSGGFTTTDTQYF
>TRBV30|few|TRBJ1-1|-
TGTGCCTGGAGCGACACCTCTTGGGCTTTCTTT
CAWSDTSWAFF